A few counts support the clone carrying this T cell receptor (beta chain). Its antigen is unidentified. Sample-barcoded 5' priming and a J-beta primer mix drove a second PCR of about 7 to 11 cycles. TCRdb redid the calling of the 5' RACE reads with MiXCR, one entry per CDR3 protein. The table lists 850,000 to 1,000,000 distinct CDR3 sequences, 48% of them singletons. The CDR3 covers 15 residues. V lost 0 bases, J lost 0 bases, and 8 bases lay in between. The data were taken from a study of blood T cells in healthy people across ages. General study findings and limits: Greater diversity and more naive CD4+ cells were seen in long-lived donors than in aged donors. Donor CMV status, an unknown factor, possibly confounded changes in expanded clonotypes.

The material sequenced was blood. This chain joins TRBV12-3 or TRBV12-4 and TRBJ2-5; D tentatively fits TRBD1 or TRBD2 (5 bases each). This TCR was recovered from a man aged 25 to 45 in good health. The CDR3 here is CASSLAGTYQETQYF. In nucleotides, the CDR3 is TGTGCCAGCAGTTTAGCGGGGACCTACCAAGAGACCCAGTACTTC.